The TCR beta chain described here comes from a study of long-term antiretroviral therapy in people with HIV. The study's findings and limits: Pre-ART clonal expansion yielded clones that dominated the repertoire at all time points.

A v3.0 immunoSEQ assay was performed at survey level. Libraries were prepared by immunoSEQ multiplex PCR; TCRdb keeps only in-frame clonotypes and omits some of them. The sample shows about 19,000 clones, about four fifths of them seen only once. This clone came up a few times. Antigen: not known. Unmatched junction bases numbered 7, after V lost 4 bases and J lost 8 bases. CDR3 length: 13 residues. CDR1 and CDR2 from the germline V gene are LNHDA and SQIVND (reference sequence). Source: unsorted PBMCs, taken 0.9 years after starting antiretroviral therapy. The rearrangement joins TRBV19 to TRBJ1-2, with TRBD1 identical over 7 bases. The sequence was obtained from a man younger than 35 with HIV. The CDR3 loop reads CASSRKDRWGYTF. CDR3 nucleotide sequence: TGTGCCAGTAGTAGAAAGGACAGGTGGGGCTACACCTTC.